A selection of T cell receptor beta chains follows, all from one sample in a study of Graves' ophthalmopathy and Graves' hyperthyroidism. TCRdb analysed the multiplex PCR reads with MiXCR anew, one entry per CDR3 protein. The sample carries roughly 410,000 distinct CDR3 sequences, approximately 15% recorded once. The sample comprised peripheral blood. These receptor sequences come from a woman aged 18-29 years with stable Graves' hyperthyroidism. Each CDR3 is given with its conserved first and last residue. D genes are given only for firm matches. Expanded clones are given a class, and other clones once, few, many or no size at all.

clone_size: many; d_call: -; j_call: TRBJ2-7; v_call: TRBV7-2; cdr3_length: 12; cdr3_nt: TGTGCCAGCAGCTTATTAGGAGACGAGCAGTACTTC; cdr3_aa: CASSLLGDEQYF
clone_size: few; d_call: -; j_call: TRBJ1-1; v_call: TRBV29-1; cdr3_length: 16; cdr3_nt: TGCAGCGTTGAAGTACCGGTCGGGTGGGGGAACACTGAAGCTTTCTTT; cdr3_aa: CSVEVPVGWGNTEAFF
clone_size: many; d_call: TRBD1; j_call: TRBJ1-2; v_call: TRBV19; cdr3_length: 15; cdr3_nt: TGTGCCAGTAGCCAAGACAGGGAAATCGACTATGGCTACACCTTC; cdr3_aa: CASSQDREIDYGYTF
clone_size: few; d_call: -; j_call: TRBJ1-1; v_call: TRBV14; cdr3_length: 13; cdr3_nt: TGTGCCACCAAACCGTTGGGAGGCACTGAAGCTTTCTTT; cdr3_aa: CATKPLGGTEAFF
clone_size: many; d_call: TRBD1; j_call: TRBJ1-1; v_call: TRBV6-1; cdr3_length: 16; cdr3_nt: TGTGCCAGCAGTGAACTGGGGACAGGTTTGAACACTGAAGCTTTCTTT; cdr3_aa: CASSELGTGLNTEAFF
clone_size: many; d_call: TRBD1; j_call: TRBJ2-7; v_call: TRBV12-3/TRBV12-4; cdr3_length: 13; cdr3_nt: TGTGCCAGCAGTTTTTGGGACAGCCACGAGCAGTACTTC; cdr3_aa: CASSFWDSHEQYF
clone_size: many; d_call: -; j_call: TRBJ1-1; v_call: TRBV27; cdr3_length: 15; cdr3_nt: TGTGCCAGCAGTCCTCCGGGGTTCAAGAACACTGAAGCTTTCTTT; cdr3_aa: CASSPPGFKNTEAFF
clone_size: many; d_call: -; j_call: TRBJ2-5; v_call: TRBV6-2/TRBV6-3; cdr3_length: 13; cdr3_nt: TGTGCCAGCAGTCGTCAGGGTACGGAGACCCAGTACTTC; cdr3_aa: CASSRQGTETQYF
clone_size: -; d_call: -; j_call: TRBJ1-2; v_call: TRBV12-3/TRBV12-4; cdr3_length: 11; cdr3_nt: TGTGCCACCAAACAGGGATATGGCTACACCTTC; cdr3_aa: CATKQGYGYTF
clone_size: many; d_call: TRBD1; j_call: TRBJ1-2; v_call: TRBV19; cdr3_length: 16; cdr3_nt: TGTGCCAGTAGTGACCACCCTACCGGACAGGGGAGAAGGGACACCTTC; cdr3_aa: CASSDHPTGQGRRDTF
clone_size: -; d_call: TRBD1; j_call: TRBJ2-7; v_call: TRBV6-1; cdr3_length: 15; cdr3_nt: TGTGCCAGCAGTGAAGTAGTCAGGGGGCTGTACGAGCAGTACTTC; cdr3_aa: CASSEVVRGLYEQYF
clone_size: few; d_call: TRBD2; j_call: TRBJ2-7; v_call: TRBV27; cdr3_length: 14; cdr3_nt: TGTGCCAGCAGGGGACTAGCGGCTTCCTACGAGCAGTACTTC; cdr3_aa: CASRGLAASYEQYF
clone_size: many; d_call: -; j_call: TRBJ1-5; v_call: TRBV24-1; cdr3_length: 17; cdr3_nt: TGTGCCACCAGCTCCGGGACCGCACAATATAGCAATCAGCCCCAGCATTTT; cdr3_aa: CATSSGTAQYSNQPQHF
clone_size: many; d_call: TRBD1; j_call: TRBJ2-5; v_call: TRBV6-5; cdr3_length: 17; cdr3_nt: TGTGCCAGCAGTTACTCAGTGGGACAGGGGAAAAAAGAGACCCAGTACTTC; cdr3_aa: CASSYSVGQGKKETQYF
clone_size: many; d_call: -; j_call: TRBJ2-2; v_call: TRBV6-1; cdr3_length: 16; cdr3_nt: TGTGCCAGCAGTCTCTTCTCAGGGGACGGGACCGGGGAGCTGTTTTTT; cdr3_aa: CASSLFSGDGTGELFF
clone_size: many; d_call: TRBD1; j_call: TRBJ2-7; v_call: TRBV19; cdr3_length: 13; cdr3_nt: TGTGCCAGTAATACAGGGGGCTACGGGGAGCAGTACTTC; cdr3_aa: CASNTGGYGEQYF
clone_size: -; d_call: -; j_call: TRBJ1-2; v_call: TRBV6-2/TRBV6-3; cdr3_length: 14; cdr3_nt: TGTGCCAGCAGTCCGTTCTGGGCGGACTATGGCTACACCTTC; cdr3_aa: CASSPFWADYGYTF
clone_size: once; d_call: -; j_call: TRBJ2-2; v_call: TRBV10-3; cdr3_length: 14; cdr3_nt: TGTGCCATCAAAGAACATCCGAACACCGGGGAGCTGTTTTTT; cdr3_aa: CAIKEHPNTGELFF
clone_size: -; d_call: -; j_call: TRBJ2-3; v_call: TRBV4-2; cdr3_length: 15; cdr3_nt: TGTGCCAGCAGCCAAGAGGCACCCCGCACAGATACGCAGTATTTT; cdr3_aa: CASSQEAPRTDTQYF
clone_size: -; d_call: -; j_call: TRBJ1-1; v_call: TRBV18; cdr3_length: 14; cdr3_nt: TGTGCCACCCGCGGGGGGCGAGCGAACACTGAAGCTTTCTTT; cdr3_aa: CATRGGRANTEAFF
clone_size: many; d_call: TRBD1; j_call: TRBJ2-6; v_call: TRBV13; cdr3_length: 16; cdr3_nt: TGTGCCAGCAGCTTGGACAGGGAGGCTGGGGCCAACGTCCTGACTTTC; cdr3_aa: CASSLDREAGANVLTF
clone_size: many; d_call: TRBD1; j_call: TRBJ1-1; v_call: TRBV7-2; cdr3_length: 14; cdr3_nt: TGTGCCAGCAGCCCTGACAGGGGGGACACTGAAGCTTTCTTT; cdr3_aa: CASSPDRGDTEAFF
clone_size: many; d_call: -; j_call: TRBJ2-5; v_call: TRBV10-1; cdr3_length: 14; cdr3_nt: TGCGCCAGCAGTGATGGGTATGCGGGAGAGACCCAGTACTTC; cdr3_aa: CASSDGYAGETQYF
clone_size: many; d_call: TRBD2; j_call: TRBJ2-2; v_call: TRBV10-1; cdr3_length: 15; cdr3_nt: TGCGCCAGCAGCGGCGGGGGGCGGATGGACGGGGAGCTGTTTTTT; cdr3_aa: CASSGGGRMDGELFF
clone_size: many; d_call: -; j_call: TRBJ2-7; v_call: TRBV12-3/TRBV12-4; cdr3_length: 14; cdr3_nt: TGTGCCAGCAGTCAGCCACAGGGCTCCTACGAGCAGTACTTC; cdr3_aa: CASSQPQGSYEQYF
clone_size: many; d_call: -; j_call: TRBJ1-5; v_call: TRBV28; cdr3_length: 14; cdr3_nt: TGTGCCAGCAGTCTAGTAGGGCTCGGTCAGCCCCAGCATTTT; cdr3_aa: CASSLVGLGQPQHF
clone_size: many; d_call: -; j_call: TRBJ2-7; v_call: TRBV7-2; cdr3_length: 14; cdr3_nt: TGTGCCAGCAGCTTAGACGGGAGAAATAACGCGCAGTACTTC; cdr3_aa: CASSLDGRNNAQYF
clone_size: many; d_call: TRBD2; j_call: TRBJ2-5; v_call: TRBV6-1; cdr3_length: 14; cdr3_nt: TGTGCCAGCGGACTAGCGGGGGTCCAAGAGACCCAGTACTTC; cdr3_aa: CASGLAGVQETQYF
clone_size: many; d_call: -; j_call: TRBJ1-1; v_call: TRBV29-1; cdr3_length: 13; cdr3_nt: TGCAGCGTAGCAACGGGGATGAACACTGAAGCTTTCTTT; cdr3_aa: CSVATGMNTEAFF
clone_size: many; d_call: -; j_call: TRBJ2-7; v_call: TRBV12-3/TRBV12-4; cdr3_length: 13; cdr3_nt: TGTGCCAGCAGCACCGGAGGGTTCGACGAGCAGTACTTC; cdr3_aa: CASSTGGFDEQYF
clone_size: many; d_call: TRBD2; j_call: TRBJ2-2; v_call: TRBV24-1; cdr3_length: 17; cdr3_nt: TGTGCCACCAGTGATGCTGAAGCGGGGCTAAACACCGGGGAGCTGTTTTTT; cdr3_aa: CATSDAEAGLNTGELFF
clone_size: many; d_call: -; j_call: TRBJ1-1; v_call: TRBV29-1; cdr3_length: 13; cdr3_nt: TGCAGCTCCAGAGACAAAATGAACACTGAAGCTTTCTTT; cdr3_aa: CSSRDKMNTEAFF